The subject of this entry is one TCR beta chain. Its antigen is currently unknown. This entry is derived from a study of regulatory T cells. This CDR3 has 15 residues. The V segment lost 4 bases and the J segment 9 bases; nucleotides outside the gene matches: 10. Germline V gene data show CDR1 as SGHVS and CDR2 as FQNEAQ. Study results and caveats: Hydrophobic residues at CDR3 positions 6 and 7 were enriched in conventional CD4+ T cells of CD3G-deficient patients.

The PCR used 52 TRBV and 13 TRBJ primers. This table comes from immunoSEQ multiplex PCR, and its TCRdb copy is limited to in-frame clones, with some not included. The sample lists approximately 18,000 clones, about 79% occurring once. The V call is TRBV7-8, the J call TRBJ2-1; TRBD2 agrees at 9 bases. The receptor was isolated from a person aged 25 to 39 with CD3G deficiency. Source material: conventional CD4+ T cells sorted from blood. The CDR3 coding sequence is TGTGCCAGCAGCTCCTCCGGGACTAGCCTGGGTGAGCAGTTCTTC. Translated, it gives CASSSSGTSLGEQFF.